The 31 T cell receptor beta chains below come from one sample, sequenced in a study of cytomegalovirus exposure and HLA in healthy donors. The primer mix had 60 Vbeta and 13 Jbeta primers. Libraries were prepared by immunoSEQ multiplex PCR; TCRdb keeps only in-frame clonotypes and omits some of them. There are more than 100,000 clones in the sample; about 61% occur only once, and 2.4% lies in the top ten. Sequenced material: PBMCs. The origin of the receptors is a woman between 40 and 55 years old in good health and CMV-seronegative.

V is TRBV10-3 and J is TRBJ1-5; tentatively, D is TRBD1 (5 bases). The CDR3 has 16 amino acids. Germline V gives CDR1 ENHRY, CDR2 SYGVKD. The V end was cut by 4 bases, the J end by 1 base, with 14 bases between. The CDR3, as DNA: TGTGCCATCAGTGGCCAGGGAGGAGGGAGCAATCAGCCCCAGCATTTT. As protein: CAISGQGGGSNQPQHF.

V usage is TRBV11-2 and J usage is TRBJ1-1; D not resolved. The V end was cut by 5 bases, the J end by 9 bases, with 22 bases between. Germline-derived CDR1 and CDR2 are SGHAT and FQNNGV. The length of the CDR3 is 15 residues. The CDR3 spells CASSLGWTRPLKAFF. In DNA form, the CDR3 reads TGTGCCAGCAGCCTAGGGTGGACTCGGCCCTTGAAAGCTTTCTTT.

The gene calls are TRBV10-3 and TRBJ1-1; the D gene is possibly TRBD1 (5 bases). The CDR3 length is 13 residues. Trimming took off 4 bases at V and 4 bases at J, with 10 bases between the two ends. CDR1 ENHRY and CDR2 SYGVKD come from the germline V gene. CDR3 sequence (DNA): TGTGCCATCAGTGCTGGGGCGATCACTGAAGCTTTCTTT. This translates into CAISAGAITEAFF.

This clone was counted a single time. The chain recombines TRBV9 with TRBJ2-1; 13 bases fit TRBD2. The CDR3 contains 14 residues. Trimming took 4 bases from V and 10 from J; bases not matched to a gene: 5. From germline, CDR1 is SGDLS and CDR2 YYNGEE. DNA for the CDR3: TGTGCCAGCAGCACTGGACTAGCGGGGGAGGAGCAGTTCTTC. Its protein is CASSTGLAGEEQFF.

The gene calls are TRBV5-4 and TRBJ1-2, with a tentative D call TRBD1 (6 bases). The CDR3 consists of 14 residues. Trimming removed 2 bases from V and 1 base from J, with 9 bases in between. The germline CDR1 and CDR2 sequences are SGHNT and YYREEE (reference sequence). The CDR3 coding sequence is TGTGCCAGCAGCTTACAGGGATTTAACTATGGCTACACCTTC. This gives the protein CASSLQGFNYGYTF.

This clone turned up a few times. V is TRBV9 and J is TRBJ1-5; TRBD1 is a possible D gene (5 bases). CDR1 is SGDLS, CDR2 YYNGEE, per germline. This CDR3 has 14 amino acids. The ends were cut back, 0 bases at V and 3 bases at J, with 7 bases in the middle. The CDR3 here is CASSVDGANQPQHF. As DNA, the CDR3 is TGTGCCAGCAGCGTAGATGGGGCCAATCAGCCCCAGCATTTT. Supplemented by reference TRBV9 and TRBJ1-5, the full variable domain reads DSGVTQTPKHLITATGQRVTLRCSPRSGDLSVYWYQQSLDQGLQFLIQYYNGEERAKGNILERFSAQQFPDLHSELNLSSLELGDSALYFCASSVDGANQPQHFGDGTRLSIL.

This chain uses TRBV29-1 with TRBJ2-3, with TRBD2 as a possible D gene (5 bases). This CDR3 comprises 15 residues. The V gene's germline CDR1 is SQVTM and CDR2 ANQGSEA. V lost 4 bases to trimming and J lost 2 bases, with 16 bases between them. In nucleotides, the CDR3 is TGCAGCGTTGGAGAGGGCTACGTAGACACAGATACGCAGTATTTT. Translated: CSVGEGYVDTDTQYF.

This clone was recorded a few times. The V and J genes are TRBV1 and TRBJ1-1; the tabulated D call, TRBD1, remains unverified against the DNA. TRBV1 is described as a pseudogene. The CDR3 runs to 12 residues. The CDR3: CTSRARGVKAFF. CDR3 nucleotide sequence: TGCACCAGCAGAGCCAGGGGCGTGAAAGCTTTCTTT.

CDR3 loop: CASSVEGWTNWTGANVLTF. CDR3 sequence (DNA): TGTGCCAGCAGCGTAGAGGGGTGGACAAACTGGACTGGGGCCAACGTCCTGACTTTC. The chain couples TRBV7-8 to TRBJ2-6; D is tentatively TRBD1 or TRBD2 (5 bases each). Trimming left V 5 bases short and J 2 bases short, with 22 bases between. Looked up from germline, CDR1 is SGHVS and CDR2 is FQNEAQ. The length of the CDR3 is 19 residues.

The rearrangement links TRBV19 to TRBJ1-2; 7 bases match TRBD1. The V gene end was trimmed by 5 bases and the J gene end by 4 bases; junction bases not matched to a gene: 10. The germline V gene encodes CDR1 LNHDA and CDR2 SQIVND (reference sequence). This CDR3 is built from 15 residues. This CDR3 reads CASSARTGGGYGYTF. DNA of the CDR3: TGTGCCAGTAGTGCCCGGACAGGAGGAGGCTATGGCTACACCTTC.

The chain combines TRBV9 with TRBJ1-4; 9 bases are a match to TRBD1. Germline V gene sequence: CDR1 SGDLS, CDR2 YYNGEE. V shed 4 bases and J 0 bases; nucleotides not matched to a gene: 7. The CDR3 is made up of 17 amino acids. The CDR3 DNA follows: TGTGCCAGCAGCCCTAGGACAGGGGCCGCAACTAATGAAAAACTGTTTTTT. Translating gives CASSPRTGAATNEKLFF. The full variable domain, with the rest looked up from reference TRBV9 and TRBJ1-4, is DSGVTQTPKHLITATGQRVTLRCSPRSGDLSVYWYQQSLDQGLQFLIQYYNGEERAKGNILERFSAQQFPDLHSELNLSSLELGDSALYFCASSPRTGAATNEKLFFGSGTQLSVL.

V gene TRBV7-2 combines with J gene TRBJ2-2, with D perhaps matching TRBD2 (7 bases). Trimming cost V 6 bases and J 1 base, with 12 bases left between them. This CDR3 has 15 residues. Germline values: CDR1 SGHTA, CDR2 FQGNSA. This CDR3 is CASRPGGKNTGELFF. CDR3 nucleotide sequence: TGTGCCAGCAGACCGGGGGGCAAGAACACCGGGGAGCTGTTTTTT.

The chain recombines TRBV27 with TRBJ1-1; TRBD1 agrees at 7 bases. This CDR3 has 15 residues. V was clipped by 2 bases and J by 4 bases; unmatched bases: 7. Germline CDR1 is MNHEY and CDR2 is SMNVEV (reference sequence). The CDR3 DNA reads as TGTGCCAGCAGTTTACAGGGGGACGGAGGCACTGAAGCTTTCTTT. This codes for CASSLQGDGGTEAFF.

This clone was detected a few times. The V and J genes are TRBV25-1 and TRBJ1-4, with D perhaps matching TRBD1 (6 bases). The CDR3 spans 15 residues. V lost 3 bases to trimming and J lost 10 bases, with 18 bases between them. CDR1 and CDR2 (germline): MGHDK, SYGVNS. The CDR3 sequence: CASSDPRQAWGKLFF. Here the CDR3 DNA reads TGTGCCAGCAGTGACCCCCGACAGGCTTGGGGAAAACTGTTTTTT.

This sequence joins TRBV28 and TRBJ1-1; D perhaps matches TRBD1 (6 bases). V lost 10 bases to trimming and J lost 8 bases, with 11 bases between them. The length of the CDR3 is 10 residues. CDR1 is MDHEN, CDR2 SYDVKM, per germline. CDR3 in amino acids: CATLDREAFF. For the CDR3, the DNA is TGTGCCACCCTGGACAGAGAAGCTTTCTTT.

The chain joins TRBV2 to TRBJ2-3; TRBD1 matches 8 bases. Per germline, CDR1 SNHLY and CDR2 FYNNEI. The CDR3 extends over 14 amino acids. Unmatched junction bases numbered 2, after V lost 3 bases and J lost 3 bases. The CDR3 DNA reads TGTGCCAGCAGTGACAGGGGGCGGACAGATACGCAGTATTTT. Its protein product is CASSDRGRTDTQYF.

CDR3 coding DNA: TGTGCCAGCAGCTTGGAGCTAGCGAGCTCCTACAATGAGCAGTTCTTC. Encoded protein: CASSLELASSYNEQFF. The V call is TRBV5-4, the J call TRBJ2-1, with D maybe TRBD2 (6 bases). Per the germline V gene, CDR1 is SGHNT and CDR2 is YYREEE (reference sequence). CDR3 size: 16 residues. Trimming took off 0 bases at V and 0 bases at J, with 10 bases between the two ends. Full variable domain (remainder filled in from reference TRBV5-4 and TRBJ2-1): ETGVTQSPTHLIKTRGQQVTLRCSSQSGHNTVSWYQQALGQGPQFIFQYYREEENGRGNFPPRFSGLQFPNYSSELNVNALELDDSALYLCASSLELASSYNEQFFGPGTRLTVL.

This chain connects TRBV6-1 to TRBJ1-4; TRBD1 might be the D (6 bases). V was clipped by 8 bases and J by 7 bases, with 14 bases between them. The V gene's germline CDR1 is MNHNS and CDR2 SASEGT. The CDR3 runs 13 residues. CDR3 protein: CASRQAGPEKLFF. CDR3 coding DNA: TGTGCCAGCCGACAGGCGGGTCCTGAAAAACTGTTTTTT.

V is TRBV6-5 and J is TRBJ1-2; 7 bases align to TRBD1. V shed 2 bases, J shed 8 bases, and the junction held 5 bases outside the gene matches. This CDR3 has 13 residues. Germline CDR1 is MNHEY and CDR2 is SVGAGI. This chain's CDR3 is CASSYDRVQGYTF. The CDR3 region has the DNA TGTGCCAGCAGTTACGACAGGGTCCAGGGCTACACCTTC.

The genes are TRBV28 and TRBJ1-4; no clear D gene. Per the germline V gene, CDR1 is MDHEN and CDR2 is SYDVKM. V lost 6 bases and J lost 5, with 13 bases in between. The CDR3 runs to 14 residues. CDR3 sequence (DNA): TGTGCCAGCAGCCCCCAGGAGGGCAATGAAAAACTGTTTTTT. Residues: CASSPQEGNEKLFF.

This chain connects TRBV4-3 to TRBJ2-2; D not resolved. Germline assignment: CDR1 LGHNA and CDR2 YSLEER. This CDR3 contains 12 residues. Trimming cost V 3 bases and J 3 bases, with 2 bases left between them. DNA for the CDR3: TGCGCCAGCAGCCACTACACCGGGGAGCTGTTTTTT. Its protein is CASSHYTGELFF.

The chain uses TRBV6-6 and TRBJ1-1; perhaps TRBD1 as D (6 bases). In germline, CDR1 is MNHNY, CDR2 SVGAGI (reference sequence). The V gene lost 7 bases and the J gene lost 4 bases, with 13 bases spanning the gap. The CDR3 runs 13 residues. CDR3 loop: CASTDGGPTEAFF. CDR3 in DNA: TGTGCCAGCACCGACGGGGGGCCCACTGAAGCTTTCTTT.

With respect to this clone: Other DNA sequences in the same sample also yield this CDR3. The J gene is TRBJ2-7, the V gene TRBV30, with D possibly matching TRBD1 (5 bases). The germline V gene has CDR1 GTSNPN and CDR2 SVGIG (reference sequence). The CDR3 covers 12 residues. The ends were cut back, 4 bases at V and 7 bases at J, with 14 bases in the middle. The CDR3 spells CAWKPNGAEQYF. Here the CDR3 DNA reads TGTGCCTGGAAGCCGAATGGGGCTGAGCAGTACTTC.

The CDR3: CASGGTSYGYTF. The CDR3 bases are TGTGCCAGCGGGGGGACGTCCTATGGCTACACCTTC. This chain uses TRBV7-9 with TRBJ1-2, with a weak D call TRBD1 (5 bases). The V and J ends lost 8 bases and 4 bases respectively, with 11 bases between them. This CDR3 comprises 12 residues. Germline V lookup: CDR1 SEHNR, CDR2 FQNEAQ (reference sequence).

V is TRBV30 and J is TRBJ2-2; D might be TRBD1 (5 bases). Trimming stripped 0 bases from V and 6 bases from J, with 8 bases between. The V gene's germline CDR1 is GTSNPN and CDR2 SVGIG (reference sequence). This CDR3 contains 13 residues. This CDR3 reads CAWSVDRSGELFF. CDR3 coding DNA: TGTGCCTGGAGTGTAGACAGATCCGGGGAGCTGTTTTTT.

Many counts were recorded for this clone. The chain couples TRBV7-2 to TRBJ1-1; unclear D gene. Looked up from germline, CDR1 is SGHTA and CDR2 is FQGNSA. V was pared by 4 bases and J by 3 bases, with 9 bases between. This CDR3 has 13 amino acids. The CDR3 nucleotides are TGTGCCAGCAGCTCCCCACTGGACACTGAAGCTTTCTTT. Translating gives CASSSPLDTEAFF.

The CDR3 nucleotides are TGTGCCAGTAGCAGCACAGGGTTGAACACTGAAGCTTTCTTT. Its protein product is CASSSTGLNTEAFF. J is TRBJ1-1 and V is TRBV19; D is perhaps TRBD1 (6 bases). CDR1 and CDR2 (germline): LNHDA, SQIVND (reference sequence). V lost 6 bases to trimming and J lost 0 bases, with 11 bases between them. The CDR3 extends over 14 amino acids. Complete variable domain (other parts from reference TRBV19 and TRBJ1-1): DGGITQSPKYLFRKEGQNVTLSCEQNLNHDAMYWYRQDPGQGLRLIYYSQIVNDFQKGDIAEGYSVSREKKESFPLTVTSAQKNPTAFYLCASSSTGLNTEAFFGQGTRLTVV.

This clone was counted a few times. This sequence joins TRBV5-1 and TRBJ2-3; D gene uncertain. Looked up from germline, CDR1 is SGHRS and CDR2 is YFSETQ. The CDR3 is made up of 13 amino acids. V lost 0 bases, J lost 4 bases, and 6 bases lay in between. Here the CDR3 DNA reads TGCGCCAGCAGCTTGGAGCTGGCAGATACGCAGTATTTT. Translation gives CASSLELADTQYF.

The rearrangement links TRBV7-9 to TRBJ2-3, with a possible D match to TRBD2 (6 bases). Looked up from germline, CDR1 is SEHNR and CDR2 is FQNEAQ (reference sequence). V was pared by 5 bases and J by 2 bases, with 8 bases between. The CDR3 has 13 amino acids. The CDR3 DNA sequence: TGTGCCAGCAGCCTGGACTACACAGATACGCAGTATTTT. Encoded protein: CASSLDYTDTQYF.

The sample holds a few counts of this clone. The V and J genes are TRBV5-4 and TRBJ2-2, with a possible D match to TRBD2 (7 bases). CDR1 and CDR2 from the germline V gene are SGHNT and YYREEE (reference sequence). V lost 4 bases to trimming and J lost 4 bases, with 17 bases between them. This CDR3 contains 16 residues. The CDR3 spells CASSTKGGGGTGELFF. The CDR3 DNA reads as TGTGCCAGCAGCACCAAGGGAGGGGGTGGCACCGGGGAGCTGTTTTTT.

This rearrangement joins TRBV19 to TRBJ1-1, with unresolved D. Germline values: CDR1 LNHDA, CDR2 SQIVND (reference sequence). The CDR3 loop spans 15 amino acids. V dropped 7 bases and J dropped 1 base, with 16 bases sitting between them. CDR3 bases: TGTGCCAGTACAGTTGGGCAGGTCAAGAACACTGAAGCTTTCTTT. Its protein is CASTVGQVKNTEAFF. Variable domain in full (rest from reference TRBV19 and TRBJ1-1): DGGITQSPKYLFRKEGQNVTLSCEQNLNHDAMYWYRQDPGQGLRLIYYSQIVNDFQKGDIAEGYSVSREKKESFPLTVTSAQKNPTAFYLCASTVGQVKNTEAFFGQGTRLTVV.